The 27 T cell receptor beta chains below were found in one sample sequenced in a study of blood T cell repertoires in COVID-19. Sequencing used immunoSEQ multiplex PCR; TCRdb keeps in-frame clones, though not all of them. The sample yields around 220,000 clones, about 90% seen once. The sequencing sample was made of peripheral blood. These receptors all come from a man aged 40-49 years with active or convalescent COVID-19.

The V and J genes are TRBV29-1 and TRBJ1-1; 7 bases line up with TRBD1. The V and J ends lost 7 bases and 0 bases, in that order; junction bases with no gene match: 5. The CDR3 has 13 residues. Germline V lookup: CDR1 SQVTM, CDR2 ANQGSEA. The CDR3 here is CSESTGLNTEAFF. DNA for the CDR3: TGCAGCGAATCGACAGGGCTGAACACTGAAGCTTTCTTT.

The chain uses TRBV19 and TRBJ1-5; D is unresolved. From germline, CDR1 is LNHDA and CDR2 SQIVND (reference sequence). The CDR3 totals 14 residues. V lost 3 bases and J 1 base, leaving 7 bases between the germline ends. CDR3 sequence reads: CASSMSSSNQPQHF. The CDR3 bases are TGTGCCAGTAGTATGAGTAGCAGCAATCAGCCCCAGCATTTT.

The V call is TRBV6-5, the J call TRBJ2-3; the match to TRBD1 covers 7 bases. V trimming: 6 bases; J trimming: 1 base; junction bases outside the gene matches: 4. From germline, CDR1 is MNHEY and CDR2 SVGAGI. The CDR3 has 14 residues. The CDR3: CASRGGIGTDTQYF. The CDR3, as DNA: TGTGCCAGCAGAGGGGGCATCGGCACAGATACGCAGTATTTT.

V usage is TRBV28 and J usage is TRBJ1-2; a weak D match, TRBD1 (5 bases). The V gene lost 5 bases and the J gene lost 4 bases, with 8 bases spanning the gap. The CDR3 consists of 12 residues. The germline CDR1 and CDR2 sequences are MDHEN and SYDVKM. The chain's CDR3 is CASSPTVYGYTF. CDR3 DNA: TGTGCCAGCAGTCCGACAGTCTATGGCTACACCTTC.

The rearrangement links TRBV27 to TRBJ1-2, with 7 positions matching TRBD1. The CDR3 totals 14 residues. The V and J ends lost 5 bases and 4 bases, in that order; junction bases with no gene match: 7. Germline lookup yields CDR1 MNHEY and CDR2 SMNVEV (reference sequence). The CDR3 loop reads CASSLTGESYGYTF. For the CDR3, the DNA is TGTGCCAGCAGTCTCACAGGGGAAAGCTATGGCTACACCTTC.

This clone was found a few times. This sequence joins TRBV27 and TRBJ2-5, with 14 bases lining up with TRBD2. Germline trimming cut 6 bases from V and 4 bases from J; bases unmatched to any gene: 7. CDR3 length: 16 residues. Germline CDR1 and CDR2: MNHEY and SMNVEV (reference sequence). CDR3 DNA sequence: TGTGCCAGCAGAGGGGGCGGGACTAGCGGGAGAGAGACCCAGTACTTC. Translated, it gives CASRGGGTSGRETQYF.

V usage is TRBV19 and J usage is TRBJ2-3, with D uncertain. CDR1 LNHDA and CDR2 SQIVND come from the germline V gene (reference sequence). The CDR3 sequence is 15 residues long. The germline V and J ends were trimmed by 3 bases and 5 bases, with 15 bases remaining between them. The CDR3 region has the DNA TGTGCCAGTAGTATCTACCCCAAAACCGGAGATACGCAGTATTTT. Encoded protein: CASSIYPKTGDTQYF.

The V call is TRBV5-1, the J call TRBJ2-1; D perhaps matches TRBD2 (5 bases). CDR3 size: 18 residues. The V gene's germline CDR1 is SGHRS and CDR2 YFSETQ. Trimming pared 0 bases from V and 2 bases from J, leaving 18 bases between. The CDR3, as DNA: TGCGCCAGCAGCTTGGCCTCAGTAGCGATTAAGGCCTACAATGAGCAGTTCTTC. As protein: CASSLASVAIKAYNEQFF.

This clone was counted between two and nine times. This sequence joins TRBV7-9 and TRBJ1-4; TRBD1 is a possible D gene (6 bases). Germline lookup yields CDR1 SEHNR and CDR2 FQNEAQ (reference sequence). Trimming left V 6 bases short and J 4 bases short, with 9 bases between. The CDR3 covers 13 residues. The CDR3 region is CASRRDINEKLFF. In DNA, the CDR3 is TGTGCCAGCAGAAGGGACATTAATGAAAAACTGTTTTTT.

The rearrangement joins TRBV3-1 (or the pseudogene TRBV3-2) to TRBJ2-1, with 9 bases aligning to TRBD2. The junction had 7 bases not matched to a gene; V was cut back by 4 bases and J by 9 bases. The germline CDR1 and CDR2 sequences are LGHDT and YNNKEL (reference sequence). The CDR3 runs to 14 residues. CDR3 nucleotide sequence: TGTGCCAGCAGCCCCCTAGCGGGGCGGGGTGAGCAGTTCTTC. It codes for CASSPLAGRGEQFF.

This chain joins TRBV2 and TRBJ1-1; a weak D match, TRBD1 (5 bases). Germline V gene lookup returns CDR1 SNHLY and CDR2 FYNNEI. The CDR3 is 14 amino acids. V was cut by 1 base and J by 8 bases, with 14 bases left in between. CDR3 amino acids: CASSEVGESLEAFF. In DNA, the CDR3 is TGTGCCAGCAGTGAAGTAGGGGAAAGCCTAGAAGCTTTCTTT. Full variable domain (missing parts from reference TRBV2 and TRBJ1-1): EPEVTQTPSHQVTQMGQEVILRCVPISNHLYFYWYRQILGQKVEFLVSFYNNEISEKSEIFDDQFSVERPDGSNFTLKIRSTKLEDSAMYFCASSEVGESLEAFFGQGTRLTVV.

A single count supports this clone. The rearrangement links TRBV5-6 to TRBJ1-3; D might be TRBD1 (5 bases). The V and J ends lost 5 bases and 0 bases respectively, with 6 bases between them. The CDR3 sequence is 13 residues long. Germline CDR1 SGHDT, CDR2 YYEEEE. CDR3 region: CASRTGSGNTIYF. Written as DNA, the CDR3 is TGTGCCAGCAGAACAGGCTCTGGAAACACCATATATTTT.

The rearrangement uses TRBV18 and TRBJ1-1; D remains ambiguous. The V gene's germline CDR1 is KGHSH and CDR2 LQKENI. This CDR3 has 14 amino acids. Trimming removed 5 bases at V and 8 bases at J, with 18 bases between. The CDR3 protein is CASSLEPGSSEAFF. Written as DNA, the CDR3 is TGTGCCAGCTCATTAGAGCCGGGGTCTTCGGAAGCTTTCTTT.

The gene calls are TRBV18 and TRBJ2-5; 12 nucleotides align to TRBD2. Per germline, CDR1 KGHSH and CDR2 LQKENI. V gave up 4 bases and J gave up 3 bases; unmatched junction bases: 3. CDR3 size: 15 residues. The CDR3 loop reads CASSLTSGRKETQYF. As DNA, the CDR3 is TGTGCCAGCTCACTGACTAGCGGGAGAAAAGAGACCCAGTACTTC.

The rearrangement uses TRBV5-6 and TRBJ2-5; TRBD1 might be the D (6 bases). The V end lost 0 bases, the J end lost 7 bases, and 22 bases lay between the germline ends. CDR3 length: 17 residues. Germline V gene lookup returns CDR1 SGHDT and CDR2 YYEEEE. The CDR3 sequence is CASSLATPGHDRWTQYF. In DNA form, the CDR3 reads TGTGCCAGCAGCTTGGCGACTCCGGGACACGATAGGTGGACCCAGTACTTC.

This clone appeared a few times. This CDR3 reads CASSIVTSNTEAFF. CDR3 sequence (DNA): TGTGCCAGTAGTATAGTCACTTCGAACACTGAAGCTTTCTTT. This sequence joins TRBV19 and TRBJ1-1; D is undetermined. CDR3 length equals 14 residues. The germline V gene encodes CDR1 LNHDA and CDR2 SQIVND (reference sequence). V shed 1 base and J shed 1 base, with 7 bases lying between them.

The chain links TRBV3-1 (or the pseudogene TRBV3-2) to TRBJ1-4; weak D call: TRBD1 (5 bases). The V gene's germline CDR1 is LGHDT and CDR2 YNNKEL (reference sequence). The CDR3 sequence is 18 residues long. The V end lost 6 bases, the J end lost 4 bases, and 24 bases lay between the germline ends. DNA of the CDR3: TGTGCCAGCAGTCAATTCCCTGCAGGGTCGGTCTTTAATGAAAAACTGTTTTTT. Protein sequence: CASSQFPAGSVFNEKLFF.

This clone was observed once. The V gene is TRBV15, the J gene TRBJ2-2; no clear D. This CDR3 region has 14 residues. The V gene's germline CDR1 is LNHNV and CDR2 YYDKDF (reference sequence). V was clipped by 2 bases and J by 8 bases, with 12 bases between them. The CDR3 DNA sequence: TGTGCCACCAGCAGACTAGTTGTCGGAGGGGAGCTGTTTTTT. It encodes CATSRLVVGGELFF. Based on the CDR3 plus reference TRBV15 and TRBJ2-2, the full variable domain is DAMVIQNPRYQVTQFGKPVTLSCSQTLNHNVMYWYQQKSSQAPKLLFHYYDKDFNNEADTPDNFQSRRPNTSFCFLDIRSPGLGDTAMYLCATSRLVVGGELFFGEGSRLTVL.

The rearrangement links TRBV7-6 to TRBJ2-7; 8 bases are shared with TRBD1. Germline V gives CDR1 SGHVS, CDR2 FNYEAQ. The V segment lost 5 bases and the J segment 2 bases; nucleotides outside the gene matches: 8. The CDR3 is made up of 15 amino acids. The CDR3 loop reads CASSHGTGGPYEQYF. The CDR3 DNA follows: TGTGCCAGCAGCCACGGGACAGGTGGGCCCTACGAGCAGTACTTC.

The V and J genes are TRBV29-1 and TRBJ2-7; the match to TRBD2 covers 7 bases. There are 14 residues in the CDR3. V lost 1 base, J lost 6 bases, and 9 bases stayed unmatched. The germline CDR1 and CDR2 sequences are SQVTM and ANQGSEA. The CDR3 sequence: CSVEARAPGGEQYF. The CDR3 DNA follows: TGCAGCGTTGAAGCCCGGGCCCCGGGAGGCGAGCAGTACTTC.

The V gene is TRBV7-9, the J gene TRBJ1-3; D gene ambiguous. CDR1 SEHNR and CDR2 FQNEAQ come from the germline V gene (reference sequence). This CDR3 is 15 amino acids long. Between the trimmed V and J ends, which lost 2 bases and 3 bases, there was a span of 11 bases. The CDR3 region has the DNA TGTGCCAGCAGCTTACCCCTACGATTTGGAAACACCATATATTTT. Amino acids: CASSLPLRFGNTIYF.

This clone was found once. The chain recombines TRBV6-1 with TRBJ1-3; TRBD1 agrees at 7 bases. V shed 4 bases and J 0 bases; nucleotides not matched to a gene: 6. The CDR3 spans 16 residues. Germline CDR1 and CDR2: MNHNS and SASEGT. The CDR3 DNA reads TGTGCCAGCAGTGCCCGGGACAGCGACTCTGGAAACACCATATATTTT. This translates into CASSARDSDSGNTIYF.

The CDR3 sequence: CASSSGTGGLTYEKLFF. For the CDR3, the DNA is TGTGCCAGCAGCTCCGGGACAGGGGGCCTGACTTATGAAAAACTGTTTTTT. V gene TRBV5-5 combines with J gene TRBJ1-4; 12 positions agree with TRBD1. The J segment lost 6 bases and the V segment lost 3 bases, leaving 9 bases of the junction unmatched. The CDR3 sequence is 17 residues long. Germline assignment: CDR1 SGHKS and CDR2 YYEKEE (reference sequence).

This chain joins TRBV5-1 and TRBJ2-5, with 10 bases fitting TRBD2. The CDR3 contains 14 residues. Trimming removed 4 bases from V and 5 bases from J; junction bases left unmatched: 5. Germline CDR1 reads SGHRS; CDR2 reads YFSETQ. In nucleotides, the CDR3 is TGCGCCAGCAGCCGGGGGACTAGCGAGGAGACCCAGTACTTC. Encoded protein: CASSRGTSEETQYF.

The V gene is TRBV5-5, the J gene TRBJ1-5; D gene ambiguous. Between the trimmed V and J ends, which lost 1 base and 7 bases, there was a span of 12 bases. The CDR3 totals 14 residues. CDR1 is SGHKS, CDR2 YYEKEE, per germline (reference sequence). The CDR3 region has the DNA TGTGCCAGCAGCTTGCGGCAGACGGAGCAGCCCCAGCATTTT. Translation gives CASSLRQTEQPQHF.

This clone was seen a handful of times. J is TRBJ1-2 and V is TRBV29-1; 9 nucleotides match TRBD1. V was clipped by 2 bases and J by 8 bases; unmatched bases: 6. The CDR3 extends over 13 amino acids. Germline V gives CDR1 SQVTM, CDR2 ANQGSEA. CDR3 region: CSVERDRARGYTF. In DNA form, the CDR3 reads TGCAGCGTTGAAAGGGACAGGGCAAGGGGCTACACCTTC.

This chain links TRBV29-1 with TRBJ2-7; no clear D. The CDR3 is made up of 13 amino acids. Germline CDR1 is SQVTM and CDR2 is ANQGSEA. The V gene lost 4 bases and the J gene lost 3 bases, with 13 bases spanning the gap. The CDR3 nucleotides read TGCAGCGTTGTGGGCCAGGTCGGCTACGAGCAGTACTTC. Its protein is CSVVGQVGYEQYF.